This T cell receptor beta chain stems from a study of identical twins. TCRdb reprocessed the 5' RACE reads with MiXCR, giving one entry per CDR3 protein. The table includes about 240,000 distinct CDR3 sequences, about 13% detected once. This CDR3 spans 16 amino acids. From germline, CDR1 is MNHNS and CDR2 SASEGT. With V trimmed by 6 bases and J by 1 base, 4 bases remained unmatched. These records were also assigned to another study, of yellow fever vaccine responses in identical twins.

What was sequenced was memory (CD45RO+) T cells sorted from blood. This chain uses TRBV6-1 with TRBJ2-1; TRBD2 matches 12 bases. The TCR comes from a woman aged 18-29 years in good health. CDR3 residues: CASRSSGGESYNEQFF. The CDR3 bases are TGTGCCAGCAGGTCTAGCGGGGGGGAATCCTACAATGAGCAGTTCTTC.